This T cell receptor beta chain was captured in a study of T cell changes during pregnancy in multiple sclerosis. This CDR3 region has 12 residues. From germline, CDR1 is SNHLY and CDR2 FYNNEI. The V and J ends lost 9 bases and 2 bases respectively, with 10 bases between them. Profiled with immunoSEQ multiplex PCR; TCRdb holds only in-frame clones, not every one. The repertoire holds around 100,000 clones, with roughly nine tenths as singletons. This TCR was recovered from a female donor with multiple sclerosis, enrolled in a pregnancy study. The rearrangement links TRBV2 to TRBJ1-1, with D perhaps matching TRBD1 (5 bases). The specimen was peripheral blood, collected in the third trimester of pregnancy. In DNA form, the CDR3 reads TGTGCCAGGGTTACAGGAAACACTGAAGCTTTCTTT. It specifies CARVTGNTEAFF. Full variable domain (rest looked up from reference TRBV2 and TRBJ1-1): EPEVTQTPSHQVTQMGQEVILRCVPISNHLYFYWYRQILGQKVEFLVSFYNNEISEKSEIFDDQFSVERPDGSNFTLKIRSTKLEDSAMYFCARVTGNTEAFFGQGTRLTVV.